This is a list of T cell receptor beta chains from one sample in a study of blood T cell repertoires in COVID-19. Using immunoSEQ multiplex PCR, the repertoire was profiled, and TCRdb retains in-frame clones only, with some absent. The sample gives a few hundred thousand clones, around 82% of which show up once; 2% to 2.5% is in the top ten. The sample consisted of peripheral blood. These receptors all come from an older woman with acute or convalescent COVID-19. The CDR3 runs from the conserved cysteine through the conserved F or W. Fields, in order: clone size, V gene, D gene, J gene, CDR3 DNA, CDR3 protein. D genes are given only for firm matches. The size of a clone is reported for some rows only, either as once, few or many, or as a class for expanded clones.

NA	TRBV5-1	TRBD2	TRBJ2-1	TGCGCCACCACCAGCGGGGGACAACGAGATGAGCAGTTCTTC	CATTSGGQRDEQFF
NA	TRBV5-4	NA	TRBJ1-2	TGTGCCAGCAGCCAAGACAGTAACTATGGCTACACCTTC	CASSQDSNYGYTF
NA	TRBV3-1/TRBV3-2	NA	TRBJ1-3	TGTGCCAGCAGCCCTGGCTTGGGCAGCCCTCTCTCTGGAAACACCATATATTTT	CASSPGLGSPLSGNTIYF
few	TRBV6-1	TRBD1	TRBJ1-5	TGTGCCAGCAGTGAGGCAGGGGGCAGTCAGCCCCAGCATTTT	CASSEAGGSQPQHF
NA	TRBV5-1	NA	TRBJ2-3	TGCGCCAGCAGCTTGGGGCGACACTTCACAGATACGCAGTATTTT	CASSLGRHFTDTQYF
NA	TRBV19	TRBD1	TRBJ1-2	TGTGCCAGAATATACAGGGGGAGTTATGGCTACACCTTC	CARIYRGSYGYTF
NA	TRBV3-1/TRBV3-2	NA	TRBJ2-7	TGTGCCAGCAGCCAAGTGTACAGGGTCCCCTATGAGCAGTACTTC	CASSQVYRVPYEQYF
NA	TRBV7-2	TRBD1	TRBJ1-1	TGTGCCAGCAGCAATCAGGGGGCCGGCACTGAAGCTTTCTTT	CASSNQGAGTEAFF
NA	TRBV6-2/TRBV6-3	NA	TRBJ1-1	TGTGCCAGCAGCAAAATATGGGGGCATGAAGCTTTCTTT	CASSKIWGHEAFF
NA	TRBV29-1	TRBD1	TRBJ2-1	TGCAGCTCCCGGACAGGGTCTAGCAATGAGCAGTTCTTC	CSSRTGSSNEQFF
once	TRBV7-4	NA	TRBJ2-7	TGTGCCGCGGTCGAGCAGTACTTC	CAAVEQYF
NA	TRBV14	TRBD1	TRBJ1-3	TGTGCCAGCAGCCAAGACCCTACCCGGACAGGGAGAAACACCATATATTTT	CASSQDPTRTGRNTIYF
NA	TRBV7-2	NA	TRBJ2-1	TGTGCCAGCAGCGAGTTTAGTACCTCCTACAATGAGCAGTTCTTC	CASSEFSTSYNEQFF
few	TRBV3-1/TRBV3-2	NA	TRBJ2-5	TGTGCCAGCAGCCCTCTAAGGGGGGGGCAAGAGACCCAGTACTTC	CASSPLRGGQETQYF
NA	TRBV13	NA	TRBJ2-1	TGTGCCAGCAGCTTAGGAGGACATACCTACAATGAGCAGTTCTTC	CASSLGGHTYNEQFF
NA	TRBV28	NA	TRBJ2-5	TGTGCCAGCAGTTTAATAGGTAGCGAGACCCAGTACTTC	CASSLIGSETQYF
NA	TRBV5-6	NA	TRBJ2-5	TGTGCCAGCAGCTTGGCAACAGGGTTCCAAGAGACCCAGTACTTC	CASSLATGFQETQYF
NA	TRBV5-1	NA	TRBJ2-1	TGCGCCAGCAGCTTGGCCCTCACAATCAATGAGCAGTTCTTC	CASSLALTINEQFF
NA	TRBV18	NA	TRBJ2-7	TGTGCCAGCTCACCGGGAGCTGGCTCGTACGAGCAGTACTTC	CASSPGAGSYEQYF
NA	TRBV9	NA	TRBJ2-1	TGTGCCAGCAGCCCGAGCGAGGGGGGGGACAATGAGCAGTTCTTC	CASSPSEGGDNEQFF
NA	TRBV19	NA	TRBJ2-7	TGTGCCAGTAGTAGACAGTTTAGCTCCTACGAGCAGTACTTC	CASSRQFSSYEQYF
NA	TRBV15	NA	TRBJ2-1	TGTGCCACCAGCAGTTCTAGAGGCGATGAGCAGTTCTTC	CATSSSRGDEQFF
NA	TRBV7-8	NA	TRBJ1-6	TGTGCCAGCAGCTTAGATCACGGGTCGAATTCACCCCTCCACTTT	CASSLDHGSNSPLHF
few	TRBV5-1	NA	TRBJ1-6	TGCGCCAGCAGCACCCGGACAGAAGATAATTCACCCCTCCACTTT	CASSTRTEDNSPLHF
few	TRBV20-1	TRBD1	TRBJ1-2	TGCAGTGCTAGTTGGGGACAGGGAAATAACTATGGCTACACCTTC	CSASWGQGNNYGYTF
NA	TRBV10-2	NA	TRBJ1-3	TGCGCCAGCAGTGAGTCCACAGGAAACACCATATATTTT	CASSESTGNTIYF
NA	TRBV7-5	NA	TRBJ2-7	NA	CVRSLFGQGSLGEQYF
NA	TRBV30	NA	TRBJ1-1	TGTGCCTGGGGGCGACAGGTGAACACTGAAGCTTTCTTT	CAWGRQVNTEAFF
NA	TRBV30	TRBD2	TRBJ2-3	TGTGCCTGGAGTGAGGAAGATGGGACTAGCGGGGGGGCAACCCCCCCAGATACGCAGTATTTT	CAWSEEDGTSGGATPPDTQYF
NA	TRBV29-1	NA	TRBJ2-4	TGCAGCGTTGAGGCCGGGTCCGGCGGAAACATTCAGTACTTC	CSVEAGSGGNIQYF
NA	TRBV5-1	NA	TRBJ1-3	TGCGCCAGCAGCTTGGCTGGACAACGGTCGGCTGGAAACACCATATATTTT	CASSLAGQRSAGNTIYF
few	TRBV2	NA	TRBJ1-1	TGTGCCAGGGGGACTCTGAACACTGAAGCTTTCTTT	CARGTLNTEAFF
NA	TRBV13	TRBD1	TRBJ1-1	TGTGCCAGCAGCGAAGGGACAGGCGAAGCTTTCTTT	CASSEGTGEAFF
NA	TRBV9	NA	TRBJ1-3	TGTGCCAGCAGCGTAGGAGGTGCGGGCAACACCATATATTTT	CASSVGGAGNTIYF
NA	TRBV5-1	TRBD1	TRBJ2-2	TGCGCCAGCAGCTTCGCCGGGACAGCTACCGGGGAGCTGTTTTTT	CASSFAGTATGELFF
NA	TRBV3-1/TRBV3-2	NA	TRBJ1-1	TGTGCCAGCCGGCAGGGATCCCAAGCTTTCTTT	CASRQGSQAFF
NA	TRBV7-9	TRBD1	TRBJ1-1	TGTGCCAGCAGTTTAACAGGGGGGAGAGAAACTGAAGCTTTCTTT	CASSLTGGRETEAFF
NA	TRBV7-2	NA	TRBJ2-7	TGTGCCAGCAGCTTAGAATTGGGACTTTTATCCTTC	CASSLELGLLSF
NA	TRBV5-1	NA	TRBJ1-2	TGCGCCAGCAGCTTGGACAGGAGGGGTATCTATGGCTACACCTTC	CASSLDRRGIYGYTF
NA	TRBV5-6	NA	TRBJ1-3	TGTGCCAGCAGCTTGTTGGACAGAAACTCTGGAAACACCATATATTTT	CASSLLDRNSGNTIYF
NA	TRBV6-5	TRBD1	TRBJ2-7	TGTGCCAGCAGTTCGGACAGGAGAACCTCCTACGAGCAGTACTTC	CASSSDRRTSYEQYF
NA	TRBV7-2	NA	TRBJ2-3	TGTGCCAGCAGCTTAAATGCGGCTAGGACAGCAGATACGCAGTATTTT	CASSLNAARTADTQYF
NA	TRBV6-5	NA	TRBJ1-1	TGTGCCAGCAACCCGGACAGAGGAGGTACTGAAGCTTTCTTT	CASNPDRGGTEAFF
NA	TRBV9	NA	TRBJ2-1	TGTGCCAGCAGCGTAAATTTGGCGTCCGGAGCAAATGAGCAGTTCTTC	CASSVNLASGANEQFF
NA	TRBV11-2	TRBD2	TRBJ2-1	TGTGCCAGCAGCCTACTAGCGGGGGGGGTCTCCTACAATGAGCAGTTCTTC	CASSLLAGGVSYNEQFF
NA	TRBV9	NA	TRBJ2-1	TGTGCCAGCAGCCCCGGTGGGGCGCTTGGGAATGAGCAGTTCTTC	CASSPGGALGNEQFF